One and the same sample provided the 21 T cell receptor beta chains below, sequenced in a study of blood T cell repertoires in COVID-19. Repertoires were generated with immunoSEQ multiplex PCR, while TCRdb's copy carries only in-frame clones and drops some. This table has roughly 300,000 clones, approximately 86% appearing once. The specimen sequenced was PBMCs or T cells enriched from blood (not recorded which). The receptors were gathered from a woman in her forties with acute COVID-19.

On this clone itself: This specimen includes other DNA sequences encoding the same CDR3. This sequence joins TRBV6-4 and TRBJ2-2; D is perhaps TRBD2 (5 bases). The germline V and J ends were trimmed by 2 bases and 5 bases, with 9 bases remaining between them. The CDR3 is 14 residues long. CDR1 is MRHNA, CDR2 SNTAGT, per germline. For the CDR3, the DNA is TGTGCCAGCAGTGACAAGGGCGGGACCGGGGAGCTGTTTTTT. It codes for CASSDKGGTGELFF.

The chain couples TRBV6-5 to TRBJ2-6; D perhaps matches TRBD2 (6 bases). Trimming pared 6 bases from V and 1 base from J, leaving 10 bases between. Per the germline V gene, CDR1 is MNHEY and CDR2 is SVGAGI. This CDR3 has 15 residues. DNA for the CDR3: TGTGCCAGCAGGACGGAGGGGTCTGGGGCCAACGTCCTGACTTTC. Its translation is CASRTEGSGANVLTF.

J is TRBJ2-7 and V is TRBV9; tentative D call: TRBD2 (5 bases). The CDR3 is 16 amino acids. V lost 0 bases and J 3 bases, leaving 16 bases between the germline ends. Per germline, CDR1 SGDLS and CDR2 YYNGEE. The CDR3 nucleotides are TGTGCCAGCAGCGTAGATGACGGGGAGTTCAACTACGAGCAGTACTTC. Translating gives CASSVDDGEFNYEQYF.

The rearrangement uses TRBV6-5 and TRBJ1-2; 8 positions agree with TRBD1. CDR3 length: 16 amino acids. The J segment lost 0 bases and the V segment lost 2 bases, leaving 5 bases of the junction unmatched. CDR1 is MNHEY, CDR2 SVGAGI, per germline. For the CDR3, the DNA is TGTGCCAGCAGTTACGAAGGACAGGGAGCTAACTATGGCTACACCTTC. Protein sequence: CASSYEGQGANYGYTF.

V gene TRBV18 combines with J gene TRBJ1-2, with TRBD1 matching over 9 bases. The CDR3 length is 16 residues. V lost 4 bases, J lost 5 bases, and 11 bases stayed unmatched. Germline V gene lookup returns CDR1 KGHSH and CDR2 LQKENI. The CDR3 region has the DNA TGTGCCAGCTCACTTCAAACAGGGGGCACGACGTATGGCTACACCTTC. It translates to CASSLQTGGTTYGYTF.

The V and J genes are TRBV7-2 and TRBJ1-2; D is possibly TRBD1 (5 bases). The CDR3 is made up of 15 amino acids. CDR1 and CDR2 from the germline V gene are SGHTA and FQGNSA. With 2 bases removed from V and 2 bases from J, the gap between germline ends came to 12 bases. The CDR3 reads CASSLWGSSNYGYTF. CDR3 DNA: TGTGCCAGCAGCTTATGGGGCAGCTCCAACTATGGCTACACCTTC. Drawing the rest from reference TRBV7-2 and TRBJ1-2, the complete variable domain is GAGVSQSPSNKVTEKGKDVELRCDPISGHTALYWYRQSLGQGLEFLIYFQGNSAPDKSGLPSDRFSAERTGGSVSTLTIQRTQQEDSAVYLCASSLWGSSNYGYTFGSGTRLTVV.

This clone has just one count. The chain recombines TRBV2 with TRBJ2-7; D remains ambiguous. The CDR3 covers 12 residues. Trimming took 7 bases from V and 3 from J, leaving 10 bases between them. CDR1 and CDR2 (germline): SNHLY, FYNNEI. Here the CDR3 reads CASTTEVYEQYF. CDR3 coding DNA: TGTGCCAGCACTACCGAAGTCTACGAGCAGTACTTC.

A remark on this clone: One end of the junction is discordant with germline, which a read error may explain. The rearrangement joins TRBV7-2 to TRBJ2-3; 10 bases match TRBD2. The CDR3 is 15 residues long. Germline-derived CDR1 and CDR2 are SGHTA and FQGNSA. Here the CDR3 DNA reads TGTGCCAGCAGCCTAGCGGGAGTAAGCACAGATACGCAGTATTTT. Translation: CASSLAGVSTDTQYF.

This clone has a single count. The rearrangement joins TRBV19 to TRBJ2-1; possibly TRBD2 for D (5 bases). Germline CDR1 LNHDA, CDR2 SQIVND (reference sequence). This CDR3 spans 15 amino acids. V shed 8 bases and J shed 6 bases, with 20 bases lying between them. The CDR3 loop reads CASHKHGEFRNEQFF. The CDR3 DNA is TGTGCCAGTCACAAACACGGGGAGTTTCGCAATGAGCAGTTCTTC.

The V gene is TRBV11-2, the J gene TRBJ1-1, with D maybe TRBD1 (5 bases). Per the germline V gene, CDR1 is SGHAT and CDR2 is FQNNGV. Trimming removed 4 bases from V and 3 bases from J, with 9 bases in between. CDR3 length: 13 residues. The CDR3 sequence is CASSSQGDTEAFF. In DNA form, the CDR3 reads TGTGCCAGCAGCTCGCAGGGTGACACTGAAGCTTTCTTT.

This rearrangement joins TRBV28 to TRBJ2-1; TRBD2 matches at 11 bases. The CDR3 is 15 amino acids. V shed 2 bases, J shed 9 bases, and the junction held 6 bases outside the gene matches. Germline CDR1 reads MDHEN; CDR2 reads SYDVKM. The CDR3 loop is CASSLISGRAAEQFF. CDR3 DNA: TGTGCCAGCAGTTTAATTAGCGGGAGGGCCGCTGAGCAGTTCTTC. The full variable domain, rest sourced from reference TRBV28 and TRBJ2-1, is DVKVTQSSRYLVKRTGEKVFLECVQDMDHENMFWYRQDPGLGLRLIYFSYDVKMKEKGDIPEGYSVSREKKERFSLILESASTNQTSMYLCASSLISGRAAEQFFGPGTRLTVL.

This chain joins TRBV19 and TRBJ1-1; D is possibly TRBD1 (6 bases). This CDR3 region has 11 residues. Trimming cost V 10 bases and J 10 bases, with 16 bases left between them. Germline CDR1 and CDR2: LNHDA and SQIVND (reference sequence). CDR3 sequence: CATQTGFLAFF. CDR3 DNA: TGTGCCACTCAGACAGGTTTTTTAGCTTTCTTT.

This sequence joins TRBV10-2 and TRBJ1-1; D possibly corresponds to TRBD1 (6 bases). Germline loops: CDR1 WSHSY, CDR2 SAAADI. There are 13 residues in the CDR3. V was trimmed by 3 bases and J by 5 bases, leaving 10 bases between them. This CDR3 is CASSEQGGTEAFF. The CDR3 region has the DNA TGCGCCAGCAGTGAACAGGGAGGGACTGAAGCTTTCTTT.

This chain's CDR3 is CASSPPGQGSTEAFF. The CDR3 DNA follows: TGTGCCAGCAGTCCCCCGGGACAGGGGAGCACTGAAGCTTTCTTT. This chain joins TRBV28 and TRBJ1-1, with TRBD1 matching 10 bases. The V gene's germline CDR1 is MDHEN and CDR2 SYDVKM. Unmatched junction bases numbered 7, after V lost 5 bases and J lost 4 bases. The CDR3 length is 15 residues.

This clone was seen once. The chain combines TRBV9 with TRBJ2-1; 7 bases are shared with TRBD2. Losses at the gene ends were 0 bases for V and 0 bases for J; bases not matched to a gene: 6. The germline V gene has CDR1 SGDLS and CDR2 YYNGEE. This CDR3 has 17 amino acids. The DNA of the CDR3 is TGTGCCAGCAGCGTAGCTAGGCGGGAGAGCTCCTACAATGAGCAGTTCTTC. Its translation: CASSVARRESSYNEQFF.

This sequence joins TRBV12-3 or TRBV12-4 and TRBJ1-5; D gene uncertain. Trimming took 4 bases from V and 4 from J, leaving 8 bases between them. The CDR3 runs 13 residues. The CDR3 nucleotides read TGTGCCAGCAGTTATTCGGAGAATCAGCCCCAGCATTTT. This gives the protein CASSYSENQPQHF.

The chain has TRBV7-3 and TRBJ2-3, with TRBD2 matching over 16 bases. Trimming removed 3 bases from V and 0 bases from J; junction bases left unmatched: 12. The V gene's germline CDR1 is SGHTA and CDR2 FQGTGA. CDR3 length: 21 amino acids. CDR3 sequence reads: CASSFFGGTSGRAQSTDTQYF. The CDR3 coding sequence is TGTGCCAGCAGCTTCTTTGGGGGGACTAGCGGGAGGGCACAAAGCACAGATACGCAGTATTTT.

This chain links TRBV18 with TRBJ1-2, with a possible D match to TRBD1 (5 bases). V was pared by 2 bases and J by 8 bases, with 21 bases between. The CDR3 loop spans 16 amino acids. Germline V gene sequence: CDR1 KGHSH, CDR2 LQKENI. The CDR3 DNA sequence: TGTGCCAGCTCACCAATAAGGACACATAATGAGGAGGGCTACACCTTC. It codes for CASSPIRTHNEEGYTF.

J is TRBJ1-2 and V is TRBV27; tentatively, D is TRBD1 (6 bases). The germline V gene has CDR1 MNHEY and CDR2 SMNVEV (reference sequence). V lost 4 bases, J lost 6 bases, and 15 bases lay in between. CDR3 length: 14 residues. CDR3 region: CASSSDPRGNGYTF. The CDR3 region has the DNA TGTGCCAGCAGTTCCGACCCCAGGGGAAATGGCTACACCTTC.

This chain links TRBV6-5 with TRBJ2-6; D perhaps matches TRBD1 (6 bases). The CDR3 spans 14 residues. Germline V lookup: CDR1 MNHEY, CDR2 SVGAGI. V was clipped by 10 bases and J by 1 base, with 11 bases between them. The CDR3 sequence is CATRRGSGANVLTF. The CDR3 region has the DNA TGTGCCACCCGCAGGGGTTCTGGGGCCAACGTCCTGACTTTC.

The J gene is TRBJ2-1, the V gene TRBV23-1; 12 positions match TRBD2. TRBV23-1 qualifies as an ORF whose function is uncertain. The CDR3 loop spans 21 amino acids. V was pared by 4 bases and J by 4 bases, with 20 bases of the junction left unmatched. The CDR3 DNA reads as TGCGCCAGCAGTCGAGACAGGAATTGCCTTCTAGCGGGAGGGAAATACAATGAGCAGTTCTTC. Encoded protein: CASSRDRNCLLAGGKYNEQFF.